This T cell receptor beta chain emerged from a study of early T cells in non-severe SARS-CoV-2 infection. The wider study: Chains were not paired, and sequencing was done on bulk RNA from unsorted whole blood.

This clonotype was seen repeatedly, ten times or more. The CDR3 contains 15 residues. Germline V gene lookup returns CDR1 SGHDT and CDR2 YYEEEE. V lost 0 bases to trimming and J lost 3 bases; unmatched junction nucleotides: 4. TCRdb reanalysed the 5' RACE reads using MiXCR and keeps one entry per CDR3 protein. Counted here are tens of thousands of distinct CDR3 sequences, about 3.9% occurring once; the ten biggest clones make up approximately 9.1%. Sequenced sample: whole blood. The chain combines TRBV5-6 with TRBJ2-3; 7 nucleotides agree with TRBD1. This TCR was sampled from an adult who was a healthcare worker with PCR-confirmed SARS-CoV-2 infection or an uninfected control (not recorded which). CDR3 in amino acids: CASSLDRGWTDTQYF. As DNA, the CDR3 is TGTGCCAGCAGCTTGGACAGGGGATGGACAGATACGCAGTATTTT.